This T cell receptor (beta chain) is drawn from a study of cytomegalovirus exposure and HLA in healthy donors (TCRdb year 2017). General notes on the study: According to an earlier analysis of a few hundred of the donors, some 180 million T cells yielded some 120 million unique TCR beta sequences and more than 250 Gb of sequence data. Both class I and class II loci were covered by HLA typing, at four-digit resolution. Among the roughly 400 genotyped donors, around 79% belonged to the genetic ancestry cluster associated with self-reported Caucasian donors. Genome-wide SNP genotypes for about 65% of the roughly 700 donors were used in a later genetic analysis, which treated that subset as a discovery cohort. An earlier analysis of a few hundred of the donors applied high-throughput TCR beta sequencing to assess whether each TCR beta V gene segment acted as functional or pseudogenic. Among 398 genotyped donors of the cohort, an average of around 240,000 unique TCR beta nucleotide sequences were sequenced per donor, roughly 20% of them non-productive. In addition to the first cohort of roughly 700 subjects, a separate validation cohort of 120 different subjects was used. Using immunosequencing, the study profiled T cell repertoires from roughly 650 subjects and related those repertoires to cytomegalovirus serostatus. Typing coverage varied by locus: roughly 629-640 donors for A, B, C, DRB1 and DQB1; roughly 510 for DQA1; more than 600 for DPA1; 400 to 480 for DPB1. An early release that covered about 600 HLA-typed donors contained about 290 gigabases of sequencing data and 85 million to 100 million unique TCR sequences. Because of strong linkage in the cohort, four or five DR-DQ haplotypes were treated as single units for association and clustering. Rather than drawing on any new phenotypic data, the later analysis identified candidate immune exposures from TCR beta sequences and the way those sequences occurred across donors. The study aimed to test whether signatures of past pathogen exposure could be identified by cataloging public T cell receptors. The study combined high-throughput TCR immunosequencing, statistical association of individual TCRs with disease status, and machine learning to predict cytomegalovirus infection status. Alongside the repertoire data, information on donor age, sex, ethnicity and CMV serostatus was compiled. All discovery cohort repertoires had been generated on a single sequencing platform. To study patterns of TCR occurrence, a later analysis re-analyzed previously published TCR beta repertoires from around 700 donors and added high-resolution HLA genotyping. Findings and caveats that apply to the study as a whole: According to a later genetic analysis, donors in an Asian-associated ancestry cluster had fewer N-insertions in productive TCRs than the approximately 670-donor mean. Presence/absence analyses assumed roughly uniform sequencing depth across donors, an assumption that may not hold. Because counts were too low, fewer than 20 rarely observed V segments, including chromosome 9 orphons, were excluded from the earlier analysis of about 500 of the donors. A further reported finding was that TCR beta sequences accurately predicted the HLA-A and HLA-B alleles for most subjects in the first cohort. Several of the top co-occurrence clusters appeared to be linked to parvovirus B19, influenza, CMV and Epstein-Barr virus, according to a later analysis. Immune exposure information for the cohort was limited to CMV serostatus. Assigning TCR associations to individual alleles was difficult when HLA alleles, especially DR and DQ, strongly co-occurred. Because the 87-base-pair reads could not distinguish some IMGT-functional V segments, including TRBV6-2 and TRBV6-3, those segments were excluded. In a later analysis, most CMV-associated TCR beta chains were found to appear HLA-restricted, with HLA associations seemingly driven largely by CMV exposure. In a later analysis, HLA-associated TCR beta chains were found to be more clonally expanded and to have lower generation probabilities than equally common non-associated chains. It was suggested by the authors that the approach could potentially be generalized to other disease states and immunological phenotypes. An earlier analysis of 450 to 750 of the donors showed that most TCR beta V segments appeared in productive rearrangements either about 87% or about 30% of the time, which broadly matched IMGT annotations. HLA typing was unavailable for some donors at each locus, so association tests used only the typed subset. In the study, around 150 TCR beta chains were listed as associated with cytomegalovirus. At a false discovery rate of 0.05, a later analysis linked 16,951 TCR beta sequences to specific HLA alleles. In a later analysis, TCR association rates were found to vary across HLA loci, with the most associated TCRs seen for DRB1 alleles and the fewest for HLA-C alleles. In vitro tests confirmed that a few of the cytomegalovirus-associated TCR beta chains recognize cytomegalovirus antigens. The classifier was reported to diagnose cytomegalovirus status with high specificity and sensitivity in both the original and validation cohorts. Correlated functional status among segregating V segments might reflect linkage disequilibrium, but an unknown experimental factor could not be ruled out. The sequencing pipeline was judged likely to have produced a cluster of highly shared sequence variants as a technical artifact. Only TCR beta chains were sequenced in this cohort, and the absence of alpha or paired-chain data limited detectable features. In a later genetic analysis, a missense DCLRE1C variant was associated with V-gene and J-gene trimming of TCR beta chains, and the association was replicated in an independent cohort. Most TCR sequences were observed very rarely across donors, whereas some public TCRs were present in many individuals.

Points on this clone: It lacks a known antigen. No much larger clone exists at a distance of one base, and base qualities are not known.

Library creation used the immunoSEQ multiplex PCR assay. For the multiplex PCR, a mixture combining 60 forward primers for TCR Vbeta segments and 13 reverse primers for TCR Jbeta segments was used. The CDR3 region of rearranged TCR beta genes was amplified from genomic DNA with a multiplex PCR assay. The amplified TCR beta libraries were sequenced on the Illumina HiSeq System as 87-base-pair reads. From the authors' description of their analysis: A later analysis tallied around 80 million unique TCR beta chains across the 666 repertoires, and around 10 million of those chains were shared by two or more donors. Raw reads were error-corrected and collapsed into unique sequences with a nearest-neighbor algorithm that merged closely related sequences to remove PCR and sequencing errors. V, D and J gene segments were assigned by aligning CDR3 sequences to IMGT reference sequences. For a sequence to be retained, a match of at least six nucleotides to both a V gene segment and a J gene segment was required. Rearrangements were classified as productive when the CDR3 lacked stop codons and remained in frame with V and J, and all other rearrangements were classified as non-productive. CDR3 was defined according to IMGT convention as the region running from the second conserved V-encoded cysteine to the conserved J-encoded phenylalanine. The earlier analysis of approximately 590 of the donors excluded any sequence lacking an unambiguous match to a single V gene segment. An earlier analysis of almost 600 of the donors classified V segments as functional when productive rearrangements were above 56.7% and as segregating when the standard deviation between donors was above 5%. A statistical classification framework was built for diagnosing cytomegalovirus status from the catalog of TCR beta chain sequences. In a later analysis, V and J genes were assigned by comparing TCR nucleotide sequences against IMGT/GENE-DB human TR gene sequences. A later analysis assigned CDR3 sequences and most-parsimonious VDJ recombination scenarios with the TCRdist pipeline. In a later analysis, every TCR beta chain was defined by the combination of its CDR3 amino acid sequence and its V-gene family, and reads without a unique V-gene family were dropped. In a later analysis, 500 to 650 highly shared, low-generation-probability nucleotide sequences were removed to address suspected cross-contamination and a sequencing artifact. In a later analysis, a clonal expansion index was calculated for each public chain from normalized within-repertoire ranks of inferred template counts. Generation probabilities in a later analysis came from a VDJ recombination model fitted to out-of-frame rearrangements, and those results were checked against IGoR. In a later analysis, hypergeometric tests were used to score TCR-TCR, TCR-HLA and TCR-CMV co-occurrence, with a repertoire-size bias correction applied to TCR pairs. To estimate false discovery rates, a later analysis permuted the HLA or CMV assignments 20 times. In a later analysis, co-occurring TCRs were grouped using DBSCAN, and TCRdist sequence similarity was added for clustering within HLA-allele-positive subsets. Repertoires with fewer than 30,000 or more than 120,000 public chains were left out of co-occurrence clustering, as were five repertoires with anomalous nucleotide sharing. Here the immuneACCESS table is served through TCRdb, limited to in-frame sequences with V and J called. Missing clones are a known gap in these copies; in checked studies unresolved V genes cover under half, and the rest lacks a known reason. The V and J calls and clone size were taken over from that table, and D and trimming were inferred from the DNA. This sample has roughly 200,000 clones in its table, and about four fifths of those were observed once. Jointly, the top ten make up about 3.1% of the sample.

The junction shows trimming of 3 bases on V and 8 bases on J, and the gene matches do not reach 14 bases of it. The germline V gene provides CDR1 SQVTM and CDR2 ANQGSEA. The CDR3 spans 17 residues, from the cysteine through the phenylalanine. The sequence is cut down to CDR3 DNA, 51 bases in frame from base 1. The cohort comprised 550 to 700 healthy bone marrow donors. At the time of sampling, all cohort members were nominally healthy, though unrecorded immune exposures were likely present. The donor tested CMV seronegative, placing the donor among the roughly 400 seronegative members of the cohort. A peripheral blood sample was collected from each donor, and TCR beta sequencing was performed on peripheral blood mononuclear cells. Genomic DNA extraction from the blood cell samples was performed with the Qiagen DNeasy Blood Extraction Kit.

The chain employs TRBV29-1 and TRBJ2-1; 12 junctional bases match TRBD2. The TCR sequence derives from a female donor in good health and CMV-seronegative. Sequencing used PBMCs. The sequenced DNA is TGCAGCGTTGATCCTCTCCTTGGACTAGCGGGGTCCCATGAGCAGTTCTTC. Its protein reads: CSVDPLLGLAGSHEQFF.